The clone carrying this TCR beta chain was seen only a few times. The antigen is unknown. The sample belongs to a study of cytomegalovirus exposure and HLA in healthy donors. CDR1 and CDR2 from the germline V gene are MNHEY and SMNVEV (reference sequence). The length of the CDR3 is 14 residues. J was trimmed by 5 bases and V by 9 bases; bases with no gene match: 10. Findings and caveats of the study: Specificity for CMV antigens was confirmed in vitro for a few of the CMV-associated chains. Several top significant clusters appeared, in a later analysis, to be linked to common viral pathogens. A highly shared variant cluster was judged a likely technical artifact.

It was with 60 Vbeta and 13 Jbeta primers that the PCR ran. The table came from immunoSEQ multiplex PCR; TCRdb's copy has only in-frame clones and leaves some out. The profile shows approximately 120,000 clones, around 67% of them singletons. The origin of this receptor is a man between 60 and 75 years old in good health and CMV-seropositive. Sequences were obtained from PBMCs. The V and J genes are TRBV27 and TRBJ1-5; 7 positions match TRBD1. CDR3 sequence: CASKGTDTYQPQHF. CDR3 nucleotides: TGTGCCAGTAAAGGGACAGACACCTATCAGCCCCAGCATTTT.